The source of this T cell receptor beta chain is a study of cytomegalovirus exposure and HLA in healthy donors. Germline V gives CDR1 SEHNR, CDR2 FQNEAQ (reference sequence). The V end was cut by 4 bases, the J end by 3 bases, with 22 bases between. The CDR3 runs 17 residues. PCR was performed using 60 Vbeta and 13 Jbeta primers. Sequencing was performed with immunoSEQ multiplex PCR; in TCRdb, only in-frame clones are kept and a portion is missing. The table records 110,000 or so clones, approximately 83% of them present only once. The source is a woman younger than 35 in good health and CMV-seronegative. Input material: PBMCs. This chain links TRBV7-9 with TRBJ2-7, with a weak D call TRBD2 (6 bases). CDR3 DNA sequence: TGTGCCAGCAGCTCGGGACTTTCCGGGATCTCAGGCTACGAGCAGTACTTC. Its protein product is CASSSGLSGISGYEQYF.